This entry describes one T cell receptor (beta chain). Antigen specificity is unknown. The data stem from a study of T cells in narcolepsy. Study outcomes and limitations: Blood of same and different patients, but not healthy controls, reportedly held recurring autoreactive clonotypes.

Germline loops: CDR1 MRHNA, CDR2 SNTAGT. This CDR3 is 14 amino acids long. Trimming left V 3 bases short and J 2 bases short, with 9 bases between. TCRdb keeps only in-frame clones here, not all; method: immunoSEQ multiplex PCR. The table has thousands of clones, 61% seen once. The chain combines TRBV6-4 with TRBJ2-3; either TRBD1 or TRBD2 may fit D (6 bases each). Material: CD45RA- memory CD8+ T cells from PBMCs. This TCR was recovered from a human donor with narcolepsy. The CDR3 sequence is CASSERGATDTQYF. CDR3 nucleotide sequence: TGTGCCAGCAGTGAGAGGGGGGCCACAGATACGCAGTATTTT.